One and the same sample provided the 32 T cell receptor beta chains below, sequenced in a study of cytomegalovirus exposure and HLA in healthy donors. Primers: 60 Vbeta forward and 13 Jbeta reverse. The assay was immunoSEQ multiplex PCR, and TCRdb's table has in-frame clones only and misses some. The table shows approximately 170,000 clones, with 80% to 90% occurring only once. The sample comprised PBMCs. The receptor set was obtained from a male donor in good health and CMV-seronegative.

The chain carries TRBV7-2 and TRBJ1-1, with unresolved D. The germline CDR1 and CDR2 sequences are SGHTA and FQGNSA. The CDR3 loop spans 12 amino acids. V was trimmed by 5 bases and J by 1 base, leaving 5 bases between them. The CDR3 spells CASSNKNTEAFF. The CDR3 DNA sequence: TGTGCCAGCAGCAACAAGAACACTGAAGCTTTCTTT.

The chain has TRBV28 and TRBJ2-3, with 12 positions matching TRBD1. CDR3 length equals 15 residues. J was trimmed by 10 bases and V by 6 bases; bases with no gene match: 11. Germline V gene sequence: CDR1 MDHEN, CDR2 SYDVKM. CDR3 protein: CASRPGTGGFYPQYF. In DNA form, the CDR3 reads TGTGCCAGCAGACCCGGGACAGGGGGCTTCTATCCGCAGTATTTT.

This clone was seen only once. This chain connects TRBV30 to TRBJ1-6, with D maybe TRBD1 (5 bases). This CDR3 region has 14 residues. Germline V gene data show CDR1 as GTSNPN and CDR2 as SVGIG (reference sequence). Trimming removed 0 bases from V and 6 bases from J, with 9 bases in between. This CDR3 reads CAWSVPGGNSPLHF. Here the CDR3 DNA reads TGTGCCTGGAGTGTACCGGGGGGTAATTCACCCCTCCACTTT.

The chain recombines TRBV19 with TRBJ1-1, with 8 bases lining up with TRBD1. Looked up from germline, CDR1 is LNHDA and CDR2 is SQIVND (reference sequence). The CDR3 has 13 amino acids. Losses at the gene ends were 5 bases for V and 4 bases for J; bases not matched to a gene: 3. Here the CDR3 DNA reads TGTGCCAGTAGTGACACAGGGGGCACTGAAGCTTTCTTT. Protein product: CASSDTGGTEAFF.

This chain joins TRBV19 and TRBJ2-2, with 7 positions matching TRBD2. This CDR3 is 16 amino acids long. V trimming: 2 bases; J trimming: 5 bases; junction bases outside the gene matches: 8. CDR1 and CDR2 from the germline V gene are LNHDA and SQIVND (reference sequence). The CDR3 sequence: CASSISPSGGTGELFF. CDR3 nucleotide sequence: TGTGCCAGTAGTATATCCCCATCCGGGGGGACCGGGGAGCTGTTTTTT. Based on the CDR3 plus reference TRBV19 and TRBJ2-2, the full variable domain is DGGITQSPKYLFRKEGQNVTLSCEQNLNHDAMYWYRQDPGQGLRLIYYSQIVNDFQKGDIAEGYSVSREKKESFPLTVTSAQKNPTAFYLCASSISPSGGTGELFFGEGSRLTVL.

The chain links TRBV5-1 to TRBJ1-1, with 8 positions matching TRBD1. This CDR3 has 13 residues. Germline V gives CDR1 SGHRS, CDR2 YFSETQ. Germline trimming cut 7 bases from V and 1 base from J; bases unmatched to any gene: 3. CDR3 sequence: CASVDRANTEAFF. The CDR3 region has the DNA TGCGCCAGCGTGGACAGGGCGAACACTGAAGCTTTCTTT.

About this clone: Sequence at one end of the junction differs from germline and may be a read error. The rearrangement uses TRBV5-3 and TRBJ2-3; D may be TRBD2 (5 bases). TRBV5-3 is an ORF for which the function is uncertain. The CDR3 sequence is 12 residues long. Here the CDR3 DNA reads TGCGTCCGGGGAAGACCCACAGATACGCAGTATTTT. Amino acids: CVRGRPTDTQYF.

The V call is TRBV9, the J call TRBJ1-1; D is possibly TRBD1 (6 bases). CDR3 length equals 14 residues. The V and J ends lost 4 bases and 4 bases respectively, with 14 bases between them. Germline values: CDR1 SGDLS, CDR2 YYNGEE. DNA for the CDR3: TGTGCCAGCAGCTCAGGGGTACATGCCACTGAAGCTTTCTTT. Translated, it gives CASSSGVHATEAFF. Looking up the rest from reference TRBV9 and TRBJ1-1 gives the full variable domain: DSGVTQTPKHLITATGQRVTLRCSPRSGDLSVYWYQQSLDQGLQFLIQYYNGEERAKGNILERFSAQQFPDLHSELNLSSLELGDSALYFCASSSGVHATEAFFGQGTRLTVV.

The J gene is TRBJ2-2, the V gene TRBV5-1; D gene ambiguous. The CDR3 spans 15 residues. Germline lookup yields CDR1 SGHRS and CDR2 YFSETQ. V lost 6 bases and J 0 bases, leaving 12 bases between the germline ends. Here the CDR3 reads CASKRQASNTGELFF. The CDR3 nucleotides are TGCGCCAGCAAAAGGCAGGCCTCGAACACCGGGGAGCTGTTTTTT.

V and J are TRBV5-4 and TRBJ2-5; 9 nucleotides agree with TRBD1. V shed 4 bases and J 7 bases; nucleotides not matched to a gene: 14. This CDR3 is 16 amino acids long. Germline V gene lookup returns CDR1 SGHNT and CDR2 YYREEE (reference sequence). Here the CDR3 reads CASSLGTGGAAGTQYF. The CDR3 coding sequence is TGTGCCAGCAGCCTTGGCACAGGGGGCGCCGCTGGGACCCAGTACTTC. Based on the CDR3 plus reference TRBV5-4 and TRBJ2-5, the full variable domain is ETGVTQSPTHLIKTRGQQVTLRCSSQSGHNTVSWYQQALGQGPQFIFQYYREEENGRGNFPPRFSGLQFPNYSSELNVNALELDDSALYLCASSLGTGGAAGTQYFGPGTRLLVL.

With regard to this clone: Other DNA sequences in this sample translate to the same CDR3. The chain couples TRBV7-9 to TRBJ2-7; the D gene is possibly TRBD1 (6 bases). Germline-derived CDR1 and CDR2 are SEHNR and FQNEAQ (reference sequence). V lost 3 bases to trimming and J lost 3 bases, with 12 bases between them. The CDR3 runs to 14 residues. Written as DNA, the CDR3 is TGTGCCAGCAGCTTGGTAGGGGGAGACTACGAGCAGTACTTC. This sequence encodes CASSLVGGDYEQYF.

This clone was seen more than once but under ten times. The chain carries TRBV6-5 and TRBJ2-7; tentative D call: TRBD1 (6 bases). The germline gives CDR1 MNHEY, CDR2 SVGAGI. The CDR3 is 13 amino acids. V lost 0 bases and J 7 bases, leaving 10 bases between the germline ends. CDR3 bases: TGTGCCAGCAGTTACTCGAGAGGGGGAGAGCAGTACTTC. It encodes CASSYSRGGEQYF.

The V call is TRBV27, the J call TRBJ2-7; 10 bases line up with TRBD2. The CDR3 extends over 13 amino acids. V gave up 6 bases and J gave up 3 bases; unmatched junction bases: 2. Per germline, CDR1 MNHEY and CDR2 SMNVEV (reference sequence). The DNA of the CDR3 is TGTGCCAGCAGCCTAGCGGGAGTCTACGAGCAGTACTTC. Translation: CASSLAGVYEQYF.

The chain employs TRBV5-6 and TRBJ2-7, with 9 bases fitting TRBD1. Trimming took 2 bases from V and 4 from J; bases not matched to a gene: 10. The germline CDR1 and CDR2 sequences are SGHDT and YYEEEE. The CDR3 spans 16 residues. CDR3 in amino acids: CASSFGRTGGLYEQYF. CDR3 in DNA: TGTGCCAGCAGCTTTGGACGAACAGGGGGCTTATACGAGCAGTACTTC.

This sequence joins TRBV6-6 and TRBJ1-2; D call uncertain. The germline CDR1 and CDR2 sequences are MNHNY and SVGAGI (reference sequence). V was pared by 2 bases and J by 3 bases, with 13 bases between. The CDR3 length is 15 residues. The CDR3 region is CASSYPLSRDYGYTF. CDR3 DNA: TGTGCCAGCAGTTACCCCTTATCGCGGGACTATGGCTACACCTTC.

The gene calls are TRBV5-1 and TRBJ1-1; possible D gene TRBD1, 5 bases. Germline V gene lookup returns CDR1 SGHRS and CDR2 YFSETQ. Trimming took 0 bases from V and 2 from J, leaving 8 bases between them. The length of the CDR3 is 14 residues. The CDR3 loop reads CASSLGQRNTEAFF. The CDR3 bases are TGCGCCAGCAGCTTGGGACAGAGAAACACTGAAGCTTTCTTT.

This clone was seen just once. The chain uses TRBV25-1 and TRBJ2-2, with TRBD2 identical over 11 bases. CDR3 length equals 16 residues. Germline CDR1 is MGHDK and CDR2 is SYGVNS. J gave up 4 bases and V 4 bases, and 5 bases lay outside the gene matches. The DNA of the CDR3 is TGTGCCAGCAGTGCAACTAGCGGGAGAACCACCGGGGAGCTGTTTTTT. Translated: CASSATSGRTTGELFF.

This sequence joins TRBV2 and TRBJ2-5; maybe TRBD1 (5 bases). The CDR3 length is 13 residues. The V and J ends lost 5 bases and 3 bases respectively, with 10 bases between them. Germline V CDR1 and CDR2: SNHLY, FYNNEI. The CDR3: CASSFGREETQYF. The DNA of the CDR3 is TGTGCCAGCAGTTTCGGCAGGGAAGAGACCCAGTACTTC.

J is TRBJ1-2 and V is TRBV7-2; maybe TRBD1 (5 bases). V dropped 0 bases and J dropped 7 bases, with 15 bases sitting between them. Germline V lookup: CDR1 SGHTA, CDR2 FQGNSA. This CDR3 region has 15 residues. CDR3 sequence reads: CASSLASRGSGGYTF. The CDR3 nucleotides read TGTGCCAGCAGCTTAGCGTCACGGGGGTCGGGTGGCTACACCTTC.

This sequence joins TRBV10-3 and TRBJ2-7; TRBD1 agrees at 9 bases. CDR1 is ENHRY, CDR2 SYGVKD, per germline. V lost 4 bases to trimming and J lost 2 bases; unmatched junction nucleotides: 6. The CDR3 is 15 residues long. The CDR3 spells CAISGQGVSTYEQYF. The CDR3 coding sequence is TGTGCCATCAGTGGACAGGGGGTAAGCACCTACGAGCAGTACTTC.

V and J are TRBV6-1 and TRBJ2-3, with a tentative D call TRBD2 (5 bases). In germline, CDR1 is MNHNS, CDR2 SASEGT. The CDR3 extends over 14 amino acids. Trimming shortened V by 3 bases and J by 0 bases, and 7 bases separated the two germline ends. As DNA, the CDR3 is TGTGCCAGCAGTGAGGAGGTTAGCACAGATACGCAGTATTTT. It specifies CASSEEVSTDTQYF.

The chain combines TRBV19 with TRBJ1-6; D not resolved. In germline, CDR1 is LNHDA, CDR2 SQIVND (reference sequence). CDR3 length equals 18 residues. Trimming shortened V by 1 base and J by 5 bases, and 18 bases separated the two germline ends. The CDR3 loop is CASSIADSGPTHNSPLHF. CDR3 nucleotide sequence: TGTGCCAGTAGTATAGCGGATAGCGGGCCGACTCATAATTCACCCCTCCACTTT.

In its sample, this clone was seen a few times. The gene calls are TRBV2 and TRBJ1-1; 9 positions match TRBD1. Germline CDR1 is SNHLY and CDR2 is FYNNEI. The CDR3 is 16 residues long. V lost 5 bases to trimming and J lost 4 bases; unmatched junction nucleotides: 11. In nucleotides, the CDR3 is TGTGCCAGCAGTAAACCTGCGGGACAGGGTACCACTGAAGCTTTCTTT. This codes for CASSKPAGQGTTEAFF.

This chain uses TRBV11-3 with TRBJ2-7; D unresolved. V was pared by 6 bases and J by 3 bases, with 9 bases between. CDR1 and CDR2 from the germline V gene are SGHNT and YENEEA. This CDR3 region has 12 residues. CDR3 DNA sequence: TGTGCCAGCAGGCGTACGGTCTACGAGCAGTACTTC. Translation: CASRRTVYEQYF.

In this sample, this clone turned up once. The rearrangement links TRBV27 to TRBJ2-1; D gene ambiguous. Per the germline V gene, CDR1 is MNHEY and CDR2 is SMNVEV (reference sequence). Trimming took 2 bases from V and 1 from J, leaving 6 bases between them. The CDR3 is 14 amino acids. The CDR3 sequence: CASSLSASYNEQFF. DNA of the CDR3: TGTGCCAGCAGTTTAAGCGCTTCCTACAATGAGCAGTTCTTC.

The chain's CDR3 is CASSQVGPGGAFF. The CDR3 region has the DNA TGTGCCAGCAGCCAAGTGGGTCCCGGAGGCGCTTTCTTT. The gene calls are TRBV14 and TRBJ1-1; D gene ambiguous. Germline V gene lookup returns CDR1 SGHDN and CDR2 FVKESK. The CDR3 sequence is 13 residues long. Trimming cost V 1 base and J 11 bases, with 14 bases left between them.

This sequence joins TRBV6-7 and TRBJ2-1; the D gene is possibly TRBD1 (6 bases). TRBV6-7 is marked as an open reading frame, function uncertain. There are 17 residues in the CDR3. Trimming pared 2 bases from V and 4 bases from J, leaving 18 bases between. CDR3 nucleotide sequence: TGTGCCAGCAGTTACCCACCAAACGCGGACAGTTACAATGAGCAGTTCTTC. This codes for CASSYPPNADSYNEQFF.

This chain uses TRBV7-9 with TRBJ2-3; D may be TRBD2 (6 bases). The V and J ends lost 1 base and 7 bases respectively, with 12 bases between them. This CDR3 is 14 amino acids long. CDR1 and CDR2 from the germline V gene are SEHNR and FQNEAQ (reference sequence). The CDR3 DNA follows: TGTGCCAGCAGCTTAGGAAGCGGGCCCAATACGCAGTATTTT. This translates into CASSLGSGPNTQYF.

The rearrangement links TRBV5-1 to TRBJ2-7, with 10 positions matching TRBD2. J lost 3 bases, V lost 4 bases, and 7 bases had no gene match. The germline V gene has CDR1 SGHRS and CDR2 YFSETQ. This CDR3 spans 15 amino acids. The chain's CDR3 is CASSPPSGGLYEQYF. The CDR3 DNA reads TGCGCCAGCAGCCCCCCTAGCGGGGGCCTCTACGAGCAGTACTTC.

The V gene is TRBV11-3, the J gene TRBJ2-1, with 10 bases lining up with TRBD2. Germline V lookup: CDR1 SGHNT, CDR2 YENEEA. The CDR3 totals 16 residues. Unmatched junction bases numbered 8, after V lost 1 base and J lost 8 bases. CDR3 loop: CASSLVLSGGRDEQFF. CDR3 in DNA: TGTGCCAGCAGCTTAGTGCTTAGCGGGGGGCGCGATGAGCAGTTCTTC.

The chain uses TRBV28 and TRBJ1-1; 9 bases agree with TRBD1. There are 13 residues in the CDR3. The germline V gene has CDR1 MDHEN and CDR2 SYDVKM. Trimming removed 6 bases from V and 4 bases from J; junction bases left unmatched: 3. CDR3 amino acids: CASRDRGSTEAFF. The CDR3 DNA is TGTGCCAGCAGAGACAGGGGGAGCACTGAAGCTTTCTTT. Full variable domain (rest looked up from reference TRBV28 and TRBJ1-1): DVKVTQSSRYLVKRTGEKVFLECVQDMDHENMFWYRQDPGLGLRLIYFSYDVKMKEKGDIPEGYSVSREKKERFSLILESASTNQTSMYLCASRDRGSTEAFFGQGTRLTVV.

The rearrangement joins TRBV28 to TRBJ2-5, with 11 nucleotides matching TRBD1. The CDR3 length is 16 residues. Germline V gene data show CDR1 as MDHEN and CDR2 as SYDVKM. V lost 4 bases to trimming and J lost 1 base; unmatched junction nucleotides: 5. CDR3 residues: CASSSAGTGGQETQYF. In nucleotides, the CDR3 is TGTGCCAGCAGTTCCGCCGGGACAGGGGGCCAAGAGACCCAGTACTTC. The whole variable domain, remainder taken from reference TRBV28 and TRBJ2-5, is DVKVTQSSRYLVKRTGEKVFLECVQDMDHENMFWYRQDPGLGLRLIYFSYDVKMKEKGDIPEGYSVSREKKERFSLILESASTNQTSMYLCASSSAGTGGQETQYFGPGTRLLVL.